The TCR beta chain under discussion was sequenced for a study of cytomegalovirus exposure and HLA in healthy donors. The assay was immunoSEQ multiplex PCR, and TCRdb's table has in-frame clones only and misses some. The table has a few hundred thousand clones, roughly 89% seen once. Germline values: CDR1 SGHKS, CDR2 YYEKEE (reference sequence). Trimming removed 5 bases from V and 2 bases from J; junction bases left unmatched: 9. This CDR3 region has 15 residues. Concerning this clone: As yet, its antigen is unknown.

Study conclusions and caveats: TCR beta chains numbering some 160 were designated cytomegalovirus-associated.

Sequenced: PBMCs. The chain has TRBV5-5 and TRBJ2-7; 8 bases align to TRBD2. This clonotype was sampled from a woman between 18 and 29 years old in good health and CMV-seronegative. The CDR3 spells CASSRSGGPTYEQYF. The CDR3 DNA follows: TGTGCCAGCAGTCGGAGCGGGGGACCTACCTACGAGCAGTACTTC.